The 30 T cell receptor beta chains presented below share a single source sample, sequenced in a study of T cells in Graves' hyperthyroidism and ophthalmopathy. Amplified regions were TCR beta CDR3 sequences from RNA transcripts. The HTBI set primed first-round TCR CDR3 RT-PCR. TCRdb re-called the multiplex PCR reads with MiXCR, one entry per CDR3 protein. The sample lists hundreds of thousands of distinct CDR3 sequences; 15% to 18% were seen once. Specimen: blood. These receptors all come from a woman younger than 30 with Graves' hyperthyroidism.

This clonotype was seen ten or more times. The chain is built from TRBV7-2 and TRBJ2-5, with D maybe TRBD2 (6 bases). The CDR3 covers 14 residues. Trimming removed 4 bases from V and 4 bases from J, with 13 bases in between. Germline V gene data show CDR1 as SGHTA and CDR2 as FQGNSA. The CDR3 DNA is TGTGCCAGCAGCTCACACGGGGGATTAGAGACCCAGTACTTC. Protein: CASSSHGGLETQYF.

The table lists this clonotype with many counts. The J gene is TRBJ1-5, the V gene TRBV6-5; D is undetermined. CDR1 and CDR2 from the germline V gene are MNHEY and SVGAGI. V lost 2 bases and J lost 7, with 9 bases in between. The CDR3 has 13 residues. CDR3 protein: CASSYGRGQPQHF. CDR3 bases: TGTGCCAGCAGTTACGGGCGTGGGCAGCCCCAGCATTTT.

There are many counts of this clonotype. The V gene is TRBV2, the J gene TRBJ2-3; D is perhaps TRBD2 (6 bases). Per germline, CDR1 SNHLY and CDR2 FYNNEI. This CDR3 region has 13 residues. Trimming shortened V by 6 bases and J by 1 base, and 8 bases separated the two germline ends. For the CDR3, the DNA is TGTGCCAGCAGATCTAGCGGCACAGATACGCAGTATTTT. Encoded protein: CASRSSGTDTQYF.

This chain uses TRBV19 with TRBJ1-5; D is ambiguous. Germline lookup yields CDR1 LNHDA and CDR2 SQIVND (reference sequence). The V end lost 6 bases, the J end lost 0 bases, and 12 bases lay between the germline ends. The CDR3 has 15 residues. CDR3 region: CASRELGYSNQPQHF. CDR3 sequence (DNA): TGTGCCAGTAGGGAATTGGGATATAGCAATCAGCCCCAGCATTTT. Filled out from reference TRBV19 and TRBJ1-5, the complete variable domain reads DGGITQSPKYLFRKEGQNVTLSCEQNLNHDAMYWYRQDPGQGLRLIYYSQIVNDFQKGDIAEGYSVSREKKESFPLTVTSAQKNPTAFYLCASRELGYSNQPQHFGDGTRLSIL.

This clonotype was observed many times. As DNA, the CDR3 is TGCAGTCATGGAGGAGGGGTGGCTGAGACCCAGTACTTC. Protein product: CSHGGGVAETQYF. The genes are TRBV29-1 and TRBJ2-5; D may be TRBD2 (6 bases). This CDR3 is 13 amino acids long. Germline V gene sequence: CDR1 SQVTM, CDR2 ANQGSEA.

This clonotype was seen at least ten times. The chain has TRBV7-2 and TRBJ2-7, with 13 bases fitting TRBD2. Trimming removed 5 bases from V and 7 bases from J; junction bases left unmatched: 8. CDR1 and CDR2 from the germline V gene are SGHTA and FQGNSA. The length of the CDR3 is 15 residues. Here the CDR3 reads CASSPQLAGGGEQYF. In nucleotides, the CDR3 is TGTGCCAGCAGCCCCCAACTAGCGGGAGGGGGGGAGCAGTACTTC.

This clonotype was seen only a few times. This sequence joins TRBV10-2 and TRBJ1-6; 9 bases are a match to TRBD1. This CDR3 region has 15 residues. CDR1 is WSHSY, CDR2 SAAADI, per germline. J was trimmed by 10 bases and V by 6 bases; bases with no gene match: 10. The CDR3 nucleotides read TGCGCCAGCAGCGAGACGGGACAGGGATTATCACCCCTCCACTTT. This encodes CASSETGQGLSPLHF.

This clonotype was counted a few times. The chain carries TRBV29-1 and TRBJ1-1, with TRBD1 matching over 7 bases. The CDR3 runs to 11 residues. Germline CDR1 is SQVTM and CDR2 is ANQGSEA. V was pared by 4 bases and J by 8 bases, with 4 bases of the junction left unmatched. The CDR3 sequence is CSVVRGQEAFF. The CDR3 coding sequence is TGCAGCGTTGTAAGGGGGCAGGAAGCTTTCTTT. Using reference TRBV29-1 and TRBJ1-1 for the parts outside the CDR3, the full variable domain is SAVISQKPSRDICQRGTSLTIQCQVDSQVTMMFWYRQQPGQSLTLIATANQGSEATYESGFVIDKFPISRPNLTFSTLTVSNMSPEDSSIYLCSVVRGQEAFFGQGTRLTVV.

This clonotype was seen many times. The rearrangement joins TRBV6-1 to TRBJ2-3, with D possibly matching TRBD1 (6 bases). Trimming pared 3 bases from V and 2 bases from J, leaving 12 bases between. CDR1 is MNHNS, CDR2 SASEGT, per germline. CDR3 size: 15 residues. The CDR3: CASSESWGPTDTQYF. CDR3 DNA sequence: TGTGCCAGCAGTGAGTCGTGGGGGCCCACAGATACGCAGTATTTT.

This clonotype was seen once. This may be a read error, as it is one base from a much larger clone. This chain joins TRBV13 and TRBJ1-2; 7 positions agree with TRBD1. V lost 0 bases and J lost 9; bases outside the gene matches: 22. The CDR3 contains 19 residues. Looked up from germline, CDR1 is PRHDT and CDR2 is FYEKMQ (reference sequence). The DNA for the CDR3 is TGTGCCAGCAGCTTAGGTTTTAGGGACAGACAGCTAACTTCTCATAGCTACACCTTC. This gives the protein CASSLGFRDRQLTSHSYTF.

The rearrangement joins TRBV4-1 to TRBJ1-5; perhaps TRBD1 as D (5 bases). V lost 5 bases, J lost 5 bases, and 19 bases lay in between. The CDR3 covers 16 residues. The germline V gene encodes CDR1 MGHRA and CDR2 YSYEKL. The CDR3 nucleotides read TGCGCCAGCAGCGACCTGTCAGGGACTCAAGATCAGCCCCAGCATTTT. As protein: CASSDLSGTQDQPQHF.

In this sample, this clonotype turned up many times. The rearrangement joins TRBV11-1 to TRBJ2-1, with 12 bases matching TRBD2. The CDR3 sequence is 16 residues long. CDR1 is SGHAT, CDR2 FQDESV, per germline (reference sequence). The V gene end was trimmed by 2 bases and the J gene end by 6 bases; junction bases not matched to a gene: 5. The CDR3 bases are TGTGCCAGCAGCTTATCTAGCGGGAGGGCAGGCAATGAGCAGTTCTTC. It yields the protein CASSLSSGRAGNEQFF.

The chain carries TRBV7-8 and TRBJ2-3, with D unresolved. V lost 1 base, J lost 3 bases, and 11 bases lay in between. Per the germline V gene, CDR1 is SGHVS and CDR2 is FQNEAQ. The CDR3 contains 15 residues. CDR3 sequence: CASSLVRYGTDTQYF. The CDR3 coding sequence is TGTGCCAGCAGCTTAGTCCGGTACGGAACAGATACGCAGTATTTT.

The V gene is TRBV4-2, the J gene TRBJ1-2; 10 nucleotides line up with TRBD1. V trimming: 3 bases; J trimming: 5 bases; junction bases outside the gene matches: 3. CDR1 and CDR2 from the germline V gene are LGHNA and YNFKEQ. The CDR3 length is 14 residues. Here the CDR3 reads CASSQGTGEYGYTF. CDR3 in DNA: TGTGCCAGCAGCCAGGGGACAGGGGAATATGGCTACACCTTC.

V and J are TRBV6-5 and TRBJ2-1; maybe TRBD2 (5 bases). This CDR3 has 12 amino acids. Per germline, CDR1 MNHEY and CDR2 SVGAGI. V was shortened by 2 bases and J by 6 bases, with 5 bases between the two germline ends. The CDR3 sequence: CASSYLANEQFF. CDR3 DNA: TGTGCCAGCAGTTACCTAGCCAATGAGCAGTTCTTC.

This clonotype has a handful of counts. This chain connects TRBV14 to TRBJ2-1; 11 bases are a match to TRBD2. The germline V gene encodes CDR1 SGHDN and CDR2 FVKESK. Germline trimming cut 5 bases from V and 4 bases from J; bases unmatched to any gene: 13. The CDR3 is made up of 18 amino acids. CDR3 sequence (DNA): TGTGCCAGCAGCTATGGGCTAGCGGGAGGATCGCTTTACAATGAGCAGTTCTTC. Protein sequence: CASSYGLAGGSLYNEQFF. The full variable domain, with the rest looked up from reference TRBV14 and TRBJ2-1, is EAGVTQFPSHSVIEKGQTVTLRCDPISGHDNLYWYRRVMGKEIKFLLHFVKESKQDESGMPNNRFLAERTGGTYSTLKVQPAELEDSGVYFCASSYGLAGGSLYNEQFFGPGTRLTVL.

This clonotype has only a few counts. The chain joins TRBV10-3 to TRBJ1-1, with D hard to call. The V gene's germline CDR1 is ENHRY and CDR2 SYGVKD. Trimming pared 2 bases from V and 3 bases from J, leaving 4 bases between. This CDR3 contains 12 residues. The CDR3 DNA is TGTGCCATCAGTGAGAGGTACACTGAAGCTTTCTTT. Protein product: CAISERYTEAFF.

This clonotype was picked up a small number of times. The chain carries TRBV7-8 and TRBJ2-5, with D unresolved. This CDR3 contains 14 residues. The germline CDR1 and CDR2 sequences are SGHVS and FQNEAQ. The V end was cut by 2 bases, the J end by 4 bases, with 11 bases between. CDR3 in DNA: TGTGCCAGCAGCTTATTAGATGTACTAGAGACCCAGTACTTC. Translated: CASSLLDVLETQYF.

This clonotype was detected many times. J is TRBJ1-1 and V is TRBV29-1, with 12 positions matching TRBD1. The CDR3 sequence is 17 residues long. After removal of 6 bases from V and 4 bases from J, the junction contained 15 bases not matched to a gene. Per germline, CDR1 SQVTM and CDR2 ANQGSEA. CDR3 DNA sequence: TGCAGCGTGGGCGGGACAGGGGGCGCACAAGTTTCCACTGAAGCTTTCTTT. This encodes CSVGGTGGAQVSTEAFF. The full variable domain, completed using reference TRBV29-1 and TRBJ1-1, is SAVISQKPSRDICQRGTSLTIQCQVDSQVTMMFWYRQQPGQSLTLIATANQGSEATYESGFVIDKFPISRPNLTFSTLTVSNMSPEDSSIYLCSVGGTGGAQVSTEAFFGQGTRLTVV.

This clonotype has at least ten counts. The V gene is TRBV2, the J gene TRBJ2-1; 12 nucleotides match TRBD2. This CDR3 has 16 residues. Germline values: CDR1 SNHLY, CDR2 FYNNEI. V lost 6 bases, J lost 5 bases, and 8 bases stayed unmatched. CDR3 loop: CASSGQRLAGDNEQFF. In nucleotides, the CDR3 is TGTGCCAGCAGCGGGCAGCGACTAGCGGGGGACAATGAGCAGTTCTTC.

This clonotype was observed many times. The chain links TRBV7-2 to TRBJ1-1; D is uncertain. CDR1 and CDR2 (germline): SGHTA, FQGNSA. This CDR3 has 13 amino acids. V lost 3 bases and J lost 5, with 10 bases in between. The CDR3: CASSFKGGTEAFF. The CDR3 bases are TGTGCCAGCAGCTTTAAAGGAGGTACTGAAGCTTTCTTT.

V and J are TRBV12-3 or TRBV12-4 and TRBJ1-5, with D tentatively TRBD1 (5 bases). The CDR3 contains 13 residues. Trimming took off 3 bases at V and 7 bases at J, with 10 bases between the two ends. This chain's CDR3 is CASSFREEQPQHF. The DNA for the CDR3 is TGTGCCAGCAGTTTCAGGGAGGAACAGCCCCAGCATTTT.

This clonotype has a count of ten or more. The V call is TRBV24-1, the J call TRBJ1-1, with 7 nucleotides matching TRBD1. This CDR3 is built from 13 residues. Germline lookup yields CDR1 KGHDR and CDR2 SFDVKD. V lost 10 bases, J lost 0 bases, and 4 bases stayed unmatched. The CDR3 DNA is TGTGCCACTCGGGACAGCTTGAACACTGAAGCTTTCTTT. This encodes CATRDSLNTEAFF.

V gene TRBV27 combines with J gene TRBJ2-5, with 9 bases matching TRBD2. CDR3 length equals 17 residues. CDR1 is MNHEY, CDR2 SMNVEV, per germline (reference sequence). The junction had 14 bases not matched to a gene; V was cut back by 4 bases and J by 5 bases. CDR3 protein: CASSSPILAGWRETQYF. The CDR3 coding sequence is TGTGCCAGCAGTTCCCCGATACTAGCGGGCTGGAGGGAGACCCAGTACTTC.

This clonotype was seen ten or more times. The chain is built from TRBV6-1 and TRBJ2-7, with 8 bases lining up with TRBD2. The CDR3 is 15 residues long. The germline V gene encodes CDR1 MNHNS and CDR2 SASEGT. Trimming cost V 5 bases and J 0 bases; bases outside gene matches: 6. CDR3 protein: CASSTTGLVSYEQYF. CDR3 DNA sequence: TGTGCCAGCAGTACCACGGGACTAGTCTCCTACGAGCAGTACTTC.

The J gene is TRBJ2-2, the V gene TRBV6-5; 9 bases match TRBD2. Germline V gene data show CDR1 as MNHEY and CDR2 as SVGAGI. The CDR3 is 17 amino acids. After removal of 2 bases from V and 3 bases from J, the junction contained 7 bases not matched to a gene. The CDR3: CASSYGGGRGHTGELFF. CDR3 nucleotide sequence: TGTGCCAGCAGTTACGGGGGCGGGAGGGGGCACACCGGGGAGCTGTTTTTT.

This rearrangement joins TRBV5-8 to TRBJ1-1; D unclear. The V gene's germline CDR1 is SGHTS and CDR2 YDEGEE. This CDR3 region has 14 residues. V was pared by 4 bases and J by 1 base, with 11 bases between. CDR3 protein: CASSPHGENTEAFF. CDR3 coding DNA: TGTGCCAGCAGCCCTCATGGGGAGAACACTGAAGCTTTCTTT.

This clonotype occurred a few times. For the CDR3, the DNA is TGTGCCAGCAGCTTTTTTATAGGGCAAACCTACAATGAGCAGTTCTTC. Its translation is CASSFFIGQTYNEQFF. The rearrangement joins TRBV5-5 to TRBJ2-1; D gene unclear. CDR3 length: 16 amino acids. Germline V CDR1 and CDR2: SGHKS, YYEKEE (reference sequence). The V and J ends lost 2 bases and 2 bases respectively, with 14 bases between them.

The chain uses TRBV2 and TRBJ1-5, with 7 bases aligning to TRBD1. J was trimmed by 5 bases and V by 5 bases; bases with no gene match: 6. This CDR3 is 14 amino acids long. CDR1 and CDR2 from the germline V gene are SNHLY and FYNNEI. The CDR3 DNA follows: TGTGCCAGCAGTACACAGGGGATGTATCAGCCCCAGCATTTT. This translates into CASSTQGMYQPQHF.

This clonotype was detected many times. The chain links TRBV7-9 to TRBJ2-3; D ambiguous. Germline values: CDR1 SEHNR, CDR2 FQNEAQ (reference sequence). The V and J ends lost 2 bases and 7 bases respectively, with 13 bases between them. This CDR3 is built from 14 residues. The CDR3 nucleotides are TGTGCCAGCAGCTTAACTTCGCAGCCCAATACGCAGTATTTT. Its protein is CASSLTSQPNTQYF.